One and the same sample provided the 3 T cell receptor beta chains below, sequenced in a study of cytotoxic CD8 clonotypes in ibrutinib-treated CLL. Sequenced by immunoSEQ multiplex PCR; TCRdb stores in-frame clones only, minus some. This sample has about 150,000 clones, with roughly three quarters found just once. The source material was PBMCs, sampled after 24 months of ibrutinib treatment. These receptors were taken from a human donor with chronic lymphocytic leukemia.

By share of the sample, this clone is medium-sized. The V and J genes are TRBV25-1 and TRBJ1-3; a possible D gene is TRBD1 (6 bases). Trimming removed 1 base from V and 4 bases from J, with 11 bases in between. The CDR3 extends over 15 amino acids. Germline V gene lookup returns CDR1 MGHDK and CDR2 SYGVNS. CDR3 loop: CASSELGAGGNTIYF. CDR3 DNA: TGTGCCAGCAGTGAATTGGGGGCAGGGGGAAACACCATATATTTT.

The chain carries TRBV7-2 and TRBJ2-4, with D possibly being TRBD2 (5 bases). The CDR3 is 14 amino acids. V was clipped by 1 base and J by 9 bases, with 13 bases between them. Germline-derived CDR1 and CDR2 are SGHTA and FQGNSA. The CDR3 coding sequence is TGTGCCAGCAGCTTAGTTGGCGGGTATAGCATTCAGTACTTC. Encoded protein: CASSLVGGYSIQYF.

The chain couples TRBV18 to TRBJ1-4; 7 bases match TRBD1. The CDR3 runs 14 residues. Germline V lookup: CDR1 KGHSH, CDR2 LQKENI. V lost 4 bases and J lost 8; bases outside the gene matches: 7. CDR3 coding DNA: TGTGCCAGCTCACTCCGACAGGGAGGGGAAAAACTGTTTTTT. As protein: CASSLRQGGEKLFF.